The 21 T cell receptor beta chains presented below share a single source sample, sequenced in a study of PD-1 blockade in mismatch repair-deficient tumors. Clones were read by immunoSEQ multiplex PCR, and TCRdb kept only the in-frame ones, dropping some. The sample lists some 110,000 clones, approximately 80% occurring once. Sequences were derived from peripheral blood, sampled about 13 months after starting pembrolizumab. All receptors come from an adult with mismatch repair-deficient cancer.

The chain combines TRBV6-5 with TRBJ2-3, with 7 bases matching TRBD1. Germline loops: CDR1 MNHEY, CDR2 SVGAGI. J lost 2 bases, V lost 6 bases, and 5 bases had no gene match. The CDR3 has 14 amino acids. CDR3 DNA: TGTGCCAGCAGGCCTACAGGGGTCACAGATACGCAGTATTTT. Protein sequence: CASRPTGVTDTQYF.

The chain links TRBV7-6 to TRBJ2-1, with TRBD1 identical over 9 bases. The CDR3 contains 14 residues. Germline assignment: CDR1 SGHVS and CDR2 FNYEAQ. J lost 6 bases, V lost 8 bases, and 8 bases had no gene match. CDR3 region: CASGGGQGSNEQFF. The CDR3 DNA reads TGTGCCAGCGGAGGGGGACAGGGATCCAATGAGCAGTTCTTC.

The chain employs TRBV5-4 and TRBJ2-1; D may match TRBD1 or TRBD2 (5 bases each). Trimming took 5 bases from V and 0 from J, leaving 9 bases between them. Germline V lookup: CDR1 SGHNT, CDR2 YYREEE (reference sequence). This CDR3 comprises 14 residues. The CDR3 DNA follows: TGTGCCAGCAGTCCAGGGAGCTCCTACAATGAGCAGTTCTTC. Its translation: CASSPGSSYNEQFF.

The chain uses TRBV11-2 and TRBJ2-7; tentative D call: TRBD2 (6 bases). From germline, CDR1 is SGHAT and CDR2 FQNNGV. V lost 5 bases and J lost 7, with 15 bases in between. The CDR3 has 13 residues. The CDR3 region has the DNA TGTGCCAGCAGCCCCGCCTCAGGGACTGAGCAGTACTTC. Encoded protein: CASSPASGTEQYF.

The chain uses TRBV15 and TRBJ2-1, with D perhaps matching TRBD1 or TRBD2 (5 bases each). The CDR3 loop spans 16 amino acids. The V gene's germline CDR1 is LNHNV and CDR2 YYDKDF (reference sequence). V was clipped by 1 base and J by 8 bases, with 18 bases between them. As DNA, the CDR3 is TGTGCCACCAGCAGAGTGTCAGGGACGGCCGGGTATGAGCAGTTCTTC. Amino acids: CATSRVSGTAGYEQFF.

J is TRBJ2-1 and V is TRBV20-1, with no clear D. CDR3 size: 11 residues. Trimming took off 3 bases at V and 10 bases at J, with 10 bases between the two ends. Germline CDR1 and CDR2: DFQATT and SNEGSKA (reference sequence). The CDR3 loop reads CSASFLGEQFF. The CDR3 coding sequence is TGCAGTGCTAGTTTTCTGGGCGAGCAGTTCTTC.

The chain combines TRBV6-6 with TRBJ1-2; the D is unclear. This CDR3 is 13 amino acids long. The germline V gene encodes CDR1 MNHNY and CDR2 SVGAGI (reference sequence). V lost 2 bases and J lost 1, with 5 bases in between. CDR3 loop: CASSYRDNYGYTF. In DNA form, the CDR3 reads TGTGCCAGCAGTTACAGAGATAACTATGGCTACACCTTC.

The V gene is TRBV7-3, the J gene TRBJ2-5, with TRBD2 matching over 7 bases. Trimming removed 4 bases from V and 5 bases from J; junction bases left unmatched: 4. The germline gives CDR1 SGHTA, CDR2 FQGTGA. CDR3 size: 13 residues. In DNA form, the CDR3 reads TGTGCCAGCAGCTCAGCGGGACGCGAGACCCAGTACTTC. It codes for CASSSAGRETQYF. Supplemented by reference TRBV7-3 and TRBJ2-5, the full variable domain reads GAGVSQTPSNKVTEKGKYVELRCDPISGHTALYWYRQSLGQGPEFLIYFQGTGAADDSGLPNDRFFAVRPEGSVSTLKIQRTERGDSAVYLCASSSAGRETQYFGPGTRLLVL.

The chain links TRBV11-2 to TRBJ2-2; D could derive from TRBD1 or TRBD2 (6 bases each). V shed 6 bases and J shed 7 bases, with 15 bases lying between them. Germline V gene sequence: CDR1 SGHAT, CDR2 FQNNGV. The CDR3 covers 14 residues. DNA of the CDR3: TGTGCCAGCAGATCTAACAGGGAGGTCGGGGAGCTGTTTTTT. Translated: CASRSNREVGELFF.

This clone has just one count. This chain connects TRBV6-5 to TRBJ2-1; D may be TRBD2 (6 bases). In germline, CDR1 is MNHEY, CDR2 SVGAGI. The CDR3 extends over 15 amino acids. V lost 5 bases and J 3 bases, leaving 14 bases between the germline ends. The CDR3 DNA sequence: TGTGCCAGCAGTATGACCGGGACTGACTACAATGAGCAGTTCTTC. Protein sequence: CASSMTGTDYNEQFF.

The rearrangement joins TRBV13 to TRBJ2-1; 7 bases are a match to TRBD1. Losses at the gene ends were 6 bases for V and 0 bases for J; bases not matched to a gene: 8. Germline loops: CDR1 PRHDT, CDR2 FYEKMQ (reference sequence). The CDR3 totals 16 residues. Here the CDR3 reads CASRATGTDSYNEQFF. CDR3 sequence (DNA): TGTGCCAGCAGGGCCACCGGGACAGACTCCTACAATGAGCAGTTCTTC.

This clone was seen a few times. The J gene is TRBJ1-1, the V gene TRBV7-9; 9 positions agree with TRBD1. The V and J ends lost 5 bases and 3 bases, in that order; junction bases with no gene match: 4. CDR1 is SEHNR, CDR2 FQNEAQ, per germline (reference sequence). CDR3 length equals 14 residues. The CDR3 region is CASSEGQGDTEAFF. For the CDR3, the DNA is TGTGCCAGCAGCGAGGGACAGGGAGACACTGAAGCTTTCTTT.

The chain has TRBV18 and TRBJ1-1; TRBD1 might be the D (5 bases). The CDR3 is made up of 13 amino acids. Germline loops: CDR1 KGHSH, CDR2 LQKENI. Trimming removed 6 bases at V and 10 bases at J, with 18 bases between. In DNA form, the CDR3 reads TGTGCCAGCTCTCCGGGTGGGGGAAATGCAGCTTTCTTT. Amino acid sequence: CASSPGGGNAAFF. The full variable domain, completed using reference TRBV18 and TRBJ1-1, is NAGVMQNPRHLVRRRGQEARLRCSPMKGHSHVYWYRQLPEEGLKFMVYLQKENIIDESGMPKERFSAEFPKEGPSILRIQQVVRGDSAAYFCASSPGGGNAAFFGQGTRLTVV.

The V and J genes are TRBV27 and TRBJ2-4, with D possibly matching TRBD1 (5 bases). The CDR3 is 16 amino acids. Germline lookup yields CDR1 MNHEY and CDR2 SMNVEV (reference sequence). Trimming cost V 0 bases and J 1 base, with 10 bases left between them. The CDR3 sequence is CASSLSQGSAKNIQYF. In nucleotides, the CDR3 is TGTGCCAGCAGTTTATCCCAGGGATCGGCCAAAAACATTCAGTACTTC.

V and J are TRBV13 and TRBJ1-2, with D tentatively TRBD1 (5 bases). Germline-derived CDR1 and CDR2 are PRHDT and FYEKMQ (reference sequence). The germline V and J ends were trimmed by 5 bases and 2 bases, with 15 bases remaining between them. CDR3 size: 15 residues. CDR3 loop: CASSEGLGANYGYTF. The CDR3 DNA sequence: TGTGCCAGCAGCGAGGGCCTCGGGGCAAACTATGGCTACACCTTC.

This sequence joins TRBV7-9 and TRBJ1-2, with 8 bases that match TRBD1. With V trimmed by 4 bases and J by 6 bases, 7 bases remained unmatched. The CDR3 sequence is 14 residues long. From germline, CDR1 is SEHNR and CDR2 FQNEAQ (reference sequence). CDR3 coding DNA: TGTGCCAGCAGCTCGACCGGGACAGGCCATGGCTACACCTTC. Amino acids: CASSSTGTGHGYTF.

J is TRBJ2-7 and V is TRBV30; 8 nucleotides agree with TRBD2. Germline V lookup: CDR1 GTSNPN, CDR2 SVGIG (reference sequence). V lost 0 bases, J lost 5 bases, and 9 bases stayed unmatched. There are 15 residues in the CDR3. The CDR3 loop is CAWSVGTGGPHEQYF. The CDR3 bases are TGTGCCTGGAGTGTAGGTACGGGAGGGCCACACGAGCAGTACTTC.

The chain carries TRBV18 and TRBJ2-6; TRBD1 might be the D (6 bases). V lost 1 base and J 2 bases, leaving 6 bases between the germline ends. This CDR3 has 15 amino acids. The V gene's germline CDR1 is KGHSH and CDR2 LQKENI. CDR3 DNA: TGTGCCAGCTCACCACGACAGGCTGGGGCCAACGTCCTGACTTTC. This codes for CASSPRQAGANVLTF. Full variable domain (outside the CDR3, taken from reference TRBV18 and TRBJ2-6): NAGVMQNPRHLVRRRGQEARLRCSPMKGHSHVYWYRQLPEEGLKFMVYLQKENIIDESGMPKERFSAEFPKEGPSILRIQQVVRGDSAAYFCASSPRQAGANVLTFGAGSRLTVL.

This chain links TRBV19 with TRBJ1-1; D remains unclear. The V gene lost 2 bases and the J gene lost 1 base, with 11 bases spanning the gap. CDR3 length equals 15 residues. The germline V gene encodes CDR1 LNHDA and CDR2 SQIVND (reference sequence). Written as DNA, the CDR3 is TGTGCCAGTAGTATATTGAGAGCAGGGAACACTGAAGCTTTCTTT. It translates to CASSILRAGNTEAFF.

This chain joins TRBV21-1 and TRBJ2-4; whether TRBD1, the table's D call, matches the DNA was not checked. TRBV21-1 is reported as a pseudogene. This CDR3 has 19 residues. This CDR3 is CASSYLEEVTKGRENIQYF. DNA of the CDR3: TGTGCCAGCAGCTACCTAGAGGAAGTAACCAAGGGGCGAGAAAACATTCAGTACTTC.

The J gene is TRBJ2-7, the V gene TRBV7-2; D tentatively reads TRBD1 or TRBD2 (5 bases each). Trimming shortened V by 8 bases and J by 4 bases, and 18 bases separated the two germline ends. This CDR3 is 14 amino acids long. Looked up from germline, CDR1 is SGHTA and CDR2 is FQGNSA. CDR3 nucleotides: TGTGCCAGCGGTAATAGAGGGGTCGATTACGAGCAGTACTTC. This codes for CASGNRGVDYEQYF.